This entry is about one T cell receptor beta chain. What it binds is not known. Unique molecular identifiers were used to barcode this TCRbeta library. MiXCR, run by TCRdb on the PCR reads, gives a single entry per CDR3 protein. Here the sample spans over 400,000 distinct CDR3 sequences, around 46% being singletons. V lost 4 bases and J 1 base, leaving 13 bases between the germline ends. This CDR3 has 15 residues. Germline V gives CDR1 MNHEY, CDR2 SVGAGI. The sample originates from a study of T-cell reconstitution after alpha-beta-depleted transplantation in children. Study observations and caveats: Reportedly, only several hundred clones from non-depleted graft cells drove alpha-beta T-cell counts at about two months. Diversity and T-cell counts at one year after transplant derived mostly from new T cells. Surviving thymic progenitors and recipient T cells were the source of high TCRbeta diversity at day 60 in some patients.

The source was PBMCs, collected before TCRalphabeta/CD19-depleted stem cell transplant. The chain combines TRBV6-5 with TRBJ2-5; D may be TRBD1 (6 bases). This TCR was sampled from a girl aged 2-10 years with aplastic anemia, due to receive a stem cell transplant. The chain's CDR3 is CASSFQTGTQETQYF. The CDR3 nucleotides read TGTGCCAGCAGTTTTCAAACAGGGACCCAAGAGACCCAGTACTTC.